Listed below are T cell receptor beta chains from one sample, sequenced in a study of blood T cell repertoires in COVID-19. The assay was immunoSEQ multiplex PCR, and TCRdb's table has in-frame clones only and misses some. The sample lists 100,000 to 150,000 clones, 85% to 90% occurring once. Sequencing input: peripheral blood. Source of these receptors: a man in his sixties with COVID-19, enrolled during active disease. The CDR3 runs from the conserved cysteine through the conserved F or W. The D gene is left open where the match is weak. Clone sizes are given selectively: once, few, many, or a class where the clone is expanded.

J gene: TRBJ1-4; D gene: NA; clone size: NA; V gene: TRBV27; CDR3 DNA: TGTGCCAGCAGTTTAGCGGGGGCTGCTAATGAAAAACTGTTTTTT; CDR3 protein: CASSLAGAANEKLFF
J gene: TRBJ2-3; D gene: NA; clone size: NA; V gene: TRBV3-1/TRBV3-2; CDR3 DNA: TGTGCCAGCAGCCAAGGAGAAAATACGCAGTATTTT; CDR3 protein: CASSQGENTQYF
J gene: TRBJ2-5; D gene: NA; clone size: NA; V gene: TRBV3-1/TRBV3-2; CDR3 DNA: TGTGCCAGCAGCCAACGGACAGAAAAAGAGACCCAGTACTTC; CDR3 protein: CASSQRTEKETQYF
J gene: TRBJ2-3; D gene: NA; clone size: NA; V gene: TRBV6-4; CDR3 DNA: TGTGCCAGCAGGACGACAGGAGCTAGCACAGATACGCAGTATTTT; CDR3 protein: CASRTTGASTDTQYF
J gene: TRBJ2-1; D gene: TRBD2; clone size: NA; V gene: TRBV15; CDR3 DNA: TGTGCCACCAGCAGAGGGGGACTAGCCTACAATGAGCAGTTCTTC; CDR3 protein: CATSRGGLAYNEQFF
J gene: TRBJ1-1; D gene: NA; clone size: NA; V gene: TRBV3-1/TRBV3-2; CDR3 DNA: TGTGCCAGCAGCCAGCGACAGGTAGACACTGAAGCTTTCTTT; CDR3 protein: CASSQRQVDTEAFF
J gene: TRBJ2-7; D gene: NA; clone size: few; V gene: TRBV11-2; CDR3 DNA: TGTGCCAGCAGGGCGATGCGAGGGCACGAGCAGTACTTC; CDR3 protein: CASRAMRGHEQYF
J gene: TRBJ2-1; D gene: TRBD1; clone size: NA; V gene: TRBV3-1/TRBV3-2; CDR3 DNA: TGTGCCAGCAGAAGCACACAGGGGGCGAGGGCTGAGCAGTTCTTC; CDR3 protein: CASRSTQGARAEQFF
J gene: TRBJ2-2; D gene: TRBD1; clone size: NA; V gene: TRBV19; CDR3 DNA: TGTGCCAGTACTCGACAGGGATCCAACACCGGGGAGCTGTTTTTT; CDR3 protein: CASTRQGSNTGELFF
J gene: TRBJ2-5; D gene: TRBD2; clone size: NA; V gene: TRBV7-3; CDR3 DNA: TGTGCCAGCAGCCTAGGACTAGCGGGGGGATATGAGACCCAGTACTTC; CDR3 protein: CASSLGLAGGYETQYF
J gene: TRBJ1-2; D gene: TRBD1; clone size: NA; V gene: TRBV6-5; CDR3 DNA: TGTGCCAGCAGTCTTTACGGGACAGACTATGGCTACACCTTC; CDR3 protein: CASSLYGTDYGYTF
J gene: TRBJ2-1; D gene: NA; clone size: NA; V gene: TRBV27; CDR3 DNA: TGTGCCAGCAGTCAAACGACAGGGAGGTCTGAGCAGTTCTTC; CDR3 protein: CASSQTTGRSEQFF
J gene: TRBJ1-2; D gene: NA; clone size: NA; V gene: TRBV2; CDR3 DNA: TGTGCCAGCAATATGCAGGGCACCCACTATGGCTACACCTTC; CDR3 protein: CASNMQGTHYGYTF
J gene: TRBJ1-6; D gene: NA; clone size: NA; V gene: TRBV28; CDR3 DNA: TGTGCCAGCAGTTCATATGGCTCCCCCTCCAATTCACCCCTCCACTTT; CDR3 protein: CASSSYGSPSNSPLHF
J gene: TRBJ1-5; D gene: NA; clone size: NA; V gene: TRBV6-1; CDR3 DNA: TGTGCCAGCAGTGAAGCAGGAGGGACGAGCAATCAGCCCCAGCATTTT; CDR3 protein: CASSEAGGTSNQPQHF
J gene: TRBJ1-2; D gene: NA; clone size: NA; V gene: TRBV6-5; CDR3 DNA: TGTGCCAGCAGTCTCCAGGGAACTGGCTACACCTTC; CDR3 protein: CASSLQGTGYTF
J gene: TRBJ1-6; D gene: NA; clone size: NA; V gene: TRBV6-5; CDR3 DNA: TGTGCCAGCAGTTACGGGGAGCTCGCCCATAATTCACCCCTCCACTTT; CDR3 protein: CASSYGELAHNSPLHF
J gene: TRBJ1-2; D gene: TRBD1; clone size: NA; V gene: TRBV30; CDR3 DNA: TGTGCCTGGACCCACGCGGCAGGGGGTGGCTACACCTTC; CDR3 protein: CAWTHAAGGGYTF
J gene: TRBJ2-7; D gene: TRBD2; clone size: NA; V gene: TRBV6-6; CDR3 DNA: TGTGCCAGCAGTTACCCAGTGGCGGGGGTCTACGAGCAGTACTTC; CDR3 protein: CASSYPVAGVYEQYF
J gene: TRBJ2-7; D gene: NA; clone size: NA; V gene: TRBV3-1/TRBV3-2; CDR3 DNA: TGTGCCAGCAGCCAAGGCTGGGGGGCCTACGAGCAGTACTTC; CDR3 protein: CASSQGWGAYEQYF
J gene: TRBJ1-1; D gene: NA; clone size: NA; V gene: TRBV16; CDR3 DNA: TGTGCCAGCAGCCAACTATTTGGGAACACTGAAGCTTTCTTT; CDR3 protein: CASSQLFGNTEAFF
J gene: TRBJ1-1; D gene: TRBD1; clone size: few; V gene: TRBV9; CDR3 DNA: TGTGCCAGCAGCGTGAGTGGGACAGGGGACACTGAAGCTTTCTTT; CDR3 protein: CASSVSGTGDTEAFF
J gene: TRBJ1-4; D gene: NA; clone size: NA; V gene: TRBV9; CDR3 DNA: TGTGCCAGCAGCCGCGGCGGTAACAATGAAAAACTGTTTTTT; CDR3 protein: CASSRGGNNEKLFF
J gene: TRBJ2-3; D gene: TRBD2; clone size: NA; V gene: TRBV4-2; CDR3 DNA: TGTGCCAGCAGCCAAGCCTTGTCGGGACTACCCGCAGATACGCAGTATTTT; CDR3 protein: CASSQALSGLPADTQYF
J gene: TRBJ1-2; D gene: NA; clone size: NA; V gene: TRBV6-5; CDR3 DNA: TGTGCCAGCAGTTACGGGGGCAACTATGGCTACACCTTC; CDR3 protein: CASSYGGNYGYTF
J gene: TRBJ2-5; D gene: TRBD2; clone size: NA; V gene: TRBV9; CDR3 DNA: TGTGCCAGCAGCGCCCGACTAGCGGGGGGAGGGGAGACCCAGTACTTC; CDR3 protein: CASSARLAGGGETQYF
J gene: TRBJ2-2; D gene: TRBD1; clone size: NA; V gene: TRBV7-9; CDR3 DNA: TGTGCCAGCAGCGGGACAGGGGGTGCCGGGGAGCTGTTTTTT; CDR3 protein: CASSGTGGAGELFF
J gene: TRBJ2-7; D gene: NA; clone size: NA; V gene: TRBV25-1; CDR3 DNA: TGTGCCAGCAGTGATTACGGGGACGAGCAGTACTTC; CDR3 protein: CASSDYGDEQYF
J gene: TRBJ2-7; D gene: NA; clone size: once; V gene: TRBV7-7; CDR3 DNA: TGTGCCAGCAGCGTCGGACGGACAGCCGAGCAGTACTTC; CDR3 protein: CASSVGRTAEQYF
J gene: TRBJ1-2; D gene: NA; clone size: NA; V gene: TRBV11-2; CDR3 DNA: TGTGCCAGCAGCTTAGACAGGGTCTATGGCTACACCTTC; CDR3 protein: CASSLDRVYGYTF